This entry features one T cell receptor (beta chain) sequence. The data originate from a study of T cells of healthy individuals. TCRdb analysed the 5' RACE reads with MiXCR anew, one entry per CDR3 protein. Among more than 85,000 distinct CDR3 sequences listed, 17% were seen once. CDR1 and CDR2 (germline): DFQATT, SNEGSKA (reference sequence). Trimming removed 6 bases at V and 6 bases at J, with 21 bases between. The CDR3 has 14 amino acids. The chain links TRBV20-1 to TRBJ2-7; D is tentatively TRBD1 or TRBD2 (5 bases each). This receptor was taken from a human donor in good health. The CDR3 DNA follows: TGCAGTGCGATAAACCGGGACCCCTCGATCGAGCAGTACTTC. It specifies CSAINRDPSIEQYF.